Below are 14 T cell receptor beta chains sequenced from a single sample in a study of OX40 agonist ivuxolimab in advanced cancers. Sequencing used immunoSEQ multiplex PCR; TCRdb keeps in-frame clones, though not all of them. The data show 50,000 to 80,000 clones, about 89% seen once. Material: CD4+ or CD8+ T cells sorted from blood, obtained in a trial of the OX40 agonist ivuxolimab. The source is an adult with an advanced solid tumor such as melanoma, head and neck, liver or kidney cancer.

The CDR3 sequence is CASSLAGVGELFF. CDR3 bases: TGTGCCAGCAGCTTAGCGGGGGTCGGGGAGCTGTTTTTT. The genes are TRBV13 and TRBJ2-2; D is perhaps TRBD2 (6 bases). Trimming took off 1 base at V and 7 bases at J, with 7 bases between the two ends. Per germline, CDR1 PRHDT and CDR2 FYEKMQ (reference sequence). CDR3 size: 13 residues.

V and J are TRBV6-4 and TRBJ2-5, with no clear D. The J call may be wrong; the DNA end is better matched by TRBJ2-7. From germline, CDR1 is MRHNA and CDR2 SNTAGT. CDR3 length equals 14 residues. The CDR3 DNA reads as TGTGCCAGCAGTGAGCGTCCTCCGGTCTACGAGCAGTACTTC. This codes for CASSERPPVYEQYF.

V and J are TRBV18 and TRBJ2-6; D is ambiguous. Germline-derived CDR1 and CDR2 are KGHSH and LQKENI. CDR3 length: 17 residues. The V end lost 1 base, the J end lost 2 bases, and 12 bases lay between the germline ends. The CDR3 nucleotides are TGTGCCAGCTCACCACTCAGTGTAAGGGCTGGGGCCAACGTCCTGACTTTC. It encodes CASSPLSVRAGANVLTF.

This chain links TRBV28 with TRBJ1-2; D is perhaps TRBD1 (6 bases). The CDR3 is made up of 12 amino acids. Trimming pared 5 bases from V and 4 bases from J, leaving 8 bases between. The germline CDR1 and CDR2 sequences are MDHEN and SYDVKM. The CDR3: CASSGTTYGYTF. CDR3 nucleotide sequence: TGTGCCAGCAGTGGGACAACCTATGGCTACACCTTC.

The CDR3 region is CASSSSGNGIDTQYF. CDR3 bases: TGCGCCAGCAGTTCTAGCGGGAACGGCATAGATACGCAGTATTTT. The rearrangement joins TRBV5-1 to TRBJ2-3; 9 bases are a match to TRBD2. CDR1 and CDR2 from the germline V gene are SGHRS and YFSETQ. The V and J ends lost 5 bases and 5 bases, in that order; junction bases with no gene match: 9. This CDR3 is 15 amino acids long.

CDR3 sequence: CASSFGRSSGNTIYF. The DNA of the CDR3 is TGTGCCAGCAGTTTTGGTAGAAGCTCTGGAAACACCATATATTTT. This chain uses TRBV28 with TRBJ1-3, with D uncertain. Germline lookup yields CDR1 MDHEN and CDR2 SYDVKM. The germline V and J ends were trimmed by 3 bases and 0 bases, with 9 bases remaining between them. The CDR3 sequence is 15 residues long.

CDR3: CASSARGGNQPQHF. The CDR3 region has the DNA TGTGCCAGCAGTGCCAGGGGGGGCAATCAGCCCCAGCATTTT. J is TRBJ1-5 and V is TRBV6-1; 7 bases are shared with TRBD1. V lost 4 bases, J lost 2 bases, and 2 bases stayed unmatched. Germline values: CDR1 MNHNS, CDR2 SASEGT. The CDR3 extends over 14 amino acids.

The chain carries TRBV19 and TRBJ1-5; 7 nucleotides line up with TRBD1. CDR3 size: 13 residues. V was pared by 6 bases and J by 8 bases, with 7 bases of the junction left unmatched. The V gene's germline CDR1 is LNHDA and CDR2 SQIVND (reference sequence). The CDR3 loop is CASSWDSQEPQHF. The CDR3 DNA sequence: TGTGCCAGTAGCTGGGACAGCCAAGAGCCCCAGCATTTT.

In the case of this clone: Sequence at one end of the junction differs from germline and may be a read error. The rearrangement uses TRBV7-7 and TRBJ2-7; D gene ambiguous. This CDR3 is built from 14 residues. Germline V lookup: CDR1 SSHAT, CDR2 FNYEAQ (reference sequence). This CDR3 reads CASSLGIYGYEQYF. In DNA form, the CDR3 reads TGTGCTAGCAGCTTAGGCATCTACGGCTACGAGCAGTACTTC.

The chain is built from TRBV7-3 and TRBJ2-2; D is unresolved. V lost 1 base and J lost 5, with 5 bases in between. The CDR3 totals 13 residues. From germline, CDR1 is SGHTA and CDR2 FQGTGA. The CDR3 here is CASSLSRTGELFF. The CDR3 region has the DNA TGTGCCAGCAGCTTAAGCCGGACCGGGGAGCTGTTTTTT.

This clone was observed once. DNA of the CDR3: TGTGCCAGCATAGTTTATGAGGAGAGCTCCTACAATGAGCAGTTCTTC. Translation: CASIVYEESSYNEQFF. This sequence joins TRBV21-1 and TRBJ2-1; TRBD2 is the table's D call and was not checked against the DNA. TRBV21-1 is a listed pseudogene. The CDR3 length is 16 residues.

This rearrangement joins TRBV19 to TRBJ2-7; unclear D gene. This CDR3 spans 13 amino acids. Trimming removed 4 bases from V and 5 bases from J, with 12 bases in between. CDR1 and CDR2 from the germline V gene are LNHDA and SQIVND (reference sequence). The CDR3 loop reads CASSNLNSHEQYF. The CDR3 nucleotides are TGTGCCAGTAGTAATTTGAACAGCCACGAGCAGTACTTC.

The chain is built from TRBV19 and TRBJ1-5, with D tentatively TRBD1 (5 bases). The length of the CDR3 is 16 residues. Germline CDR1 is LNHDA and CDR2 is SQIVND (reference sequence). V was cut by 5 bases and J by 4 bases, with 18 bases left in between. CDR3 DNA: TGTGCCAGTAGTCCCCAGGGTTGGGACTCGAATCAGCCCCAGCATTTT. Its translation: CASSPQGWDSNQPQHF.

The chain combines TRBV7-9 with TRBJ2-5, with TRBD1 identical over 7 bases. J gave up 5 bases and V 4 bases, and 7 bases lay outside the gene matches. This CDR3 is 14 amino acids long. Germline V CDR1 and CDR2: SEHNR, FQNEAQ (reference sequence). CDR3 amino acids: CASSSTGSRETQYF. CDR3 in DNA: TGTGCCAGCAGCTCGACAGGGTCCAGGGAGACCCAGTACTTC.